A single sample gave rise to the 12 T cell receptor beta chains below, sequenced in a study of shared clonotypes between healthy human individuals. Naive CD8 cells lacked CD45RO, underwent positive selection for CCR7 and left out terminally differentiated effector memory CD45RA+ cells. The table came from immunoSEQ multiplex PCR; TCRdb's copy has only in-frame clones and leaves some out. The sample has approximately 840,000 clones, 96% seen once; the top ten hold under 0.3%. Material: naive CD8+ T cells sorted from blood. The receptor source for this set is a man aged 25-40 years in good health.

This chain connects TRBV6-5 to TRBJ1-2; 11 bases line up with TRBD1. Germline V CDR1 and CDR2: MNHEY, SVGAGI. The CDR3 sequence is 16 residues long. With V trimmed by 2 bases and J by 11 bases, 13 bases remained unmatched. CDR3 in amino acids: CASSYPRDRGFVGYTF. The CDR3 DNA reads TGTGCCAGCAGTTACCCCCGGGACAGGGGGTTCGTAGGGTACACCTTC.

Points on this clone: This sample includes further DNA sequences coding for the same CDR3. The chain links TRBV4-3 to TRBJ1-3; D remains unclear. Germline-derived CDR1 and CDR2 are LGHNA and YSLEER. V was clipped by 0 bases and J by 0 bases, with 6 bases between them. The CDR3 spans 15 residues. CDR3 protein: CASSQDRVSGNTIYF. The CDR3 region has the DNA TGCGCCAGCAGCCAAGATCGAGTCTCTGGAAACACCATATATTTT.

A note on this clone: Other DNA sequences within the sample encode an identical CDR3. The rearrangement uses TRBV11-3 and TRBJ2-3; no clear D gene. Germline CDR1 SGHNT, CDR2 YENEEA. Trimming stripped 5 bases from V and 1 base from J, with 7 bases between. The CDR3 runs to 13 residues. CDR3 amino acids: CASSPRGTDTQYF. CDR3 DNA: TGTGCCAGCAGCCCCCGGGGCACAGATACGCAGTATTTT.

The chain employs TRBV4-2 and TRBJ1-1, with TRBD1 as a possible D gene (6 bases). The CDR3 is 15 residues long. Germline CDR1 LGHNA, CDR2 YNFKEQ. V was cut by 2 bases and J by 3 bases, with 13 bases left in between. The CDR3 region has the DNA TGTGCCAGCAGCCAAAGAGACAGGTGGGACACTGAAGCTTTCTTT. Translated: CASSQRDRWDTEAFF.

The chain has TRBV2 and TRBJ2-5; 10 bases line up with TRBD2. Germline CDR1 SNHLY, CDR2 FYNNEI. V was clipped by 8 bases and J by 2 bases; unmatched bases: 2. This CDR3 spans 13 amino acids. CDR3 DNA: TGTGCCAGCGCGGGACTAGCGCAAGAGACCCAGTACTTC. It codes for CASAGLAQETQYF.

This sequence joins TRBV7-9 and TRBJ2-5, with 12 bases lining up with TRBD2. The germline gives CDR1 SEHNR, CDR2 FQNEAQ (reference sequence). The CDR3 is 16 amino acids. The V segment lost 5 bases and the J segment 2 bases; nucleotides outside the gene matches: 6. The CDR3 sequence: CASSLRTSGEQETQYF. The CDR3 bases are TGTGCCAGCAGCCTCCGGACTAGCGGGGAACAAGAGACCCAGTACTTC.

The chain carries TRBV4-2 and TRBJ1-5; D perhaps matches TRBD1 (5 bases). The CDR3 is 17 amino acids. The germline gives CDR1 LGHNA, CDR2 YNFKEQ. V was shortened by 4 bases and J by 0 bases, with 16 bases between the two germline ends. This chain's CDR3 is CASSLDRRISSNQPQHF. DNA for the CDR3: TGTGCCAGCAGCCTCGACAGACGAATAAGTAGCAATCAGCCCCAGCATTTT.

CDR3 sequence reads: CASSPVSGRSVEQFF. In DNA, the CDR3 is TGTGCCAGCTCACCGGTTAGCGGGAGATCAGTTGAGCAGTTCTTC. The chain joins TRBV18 to TRBJ2-1; 9 nucleotides agree with TRBD2. The V and J ends lost 3 bases and 9 bases, in that order; junction bases with no gene match: 9. This CDR3 region has 15 residues. CDR1 KGHSH and CDR2 LQKENI come from the germline V gene. Together with reference TRBV18 and TRBJ2-1, the CDR3 gives the full variable domain: NAGVMQNPRHLVRRRGQEARLRCSPMKGHSHVYWYRQLPEEGLKFMVYLQKENIIDESGMPKERFSAEFPKEGPSILRIQQVVRGDSAAYFCASSPVSGRSVEQFFGPGTRLTVL.

The chain has TRBV13 and TRBJ2-3; 11 bases line up with TRBD2. The CDR3 spans 16 residues. Germline-derived CDR1 and CDR2 are PRHDT and FYEKMQ (reference sequence). The ends lost 0 bases at V and 2 bases at J; junction bases unmatched: 1. CDR3 region: CASSLGLAGDTDTQYF. The CDR3 nucleotides read TGTGCCAGCAGCTTAGGACTAGCGGGAGACACAGATACGCAGTATTTT.

This sequence joins TRBV18 and TRBJ2-1; a weak D match, TRBD1 (5 bases). Per the germline V gene, CDR1 is KGHSH and CDR2 is LQKENI. V lost 6 bases and J lost 6, with 15 bases in between. This CDR3 is built from 14 residues. CDR3 region: CASSLGQAGNEQFF. In DNA, the CDR3 is TGTGCCAGCTCCTTGGGGCAGGCCGGCAATGAGCAGTTCTTC.

The V call is TRBV29-1, the J call TRBJ1-3; tentatively, D is TRBD1 (5 bases). The CDR3 runs to 15 residues. V dropped 3 bases and J dropped 4 bases, with 16 bases sitting between them. Germline lookup yields CDR1 SQVTM and CDR2 ANQGSEA. CDR3 residues: CSVEVPGVSGNTIYF. The CDR3 coding sequence is TGCAGCGTTGAGGTTCCGGGGGTGTCCGGAAACACCATATATTTT.

The chain couples TRBV4-1 to TRBJ2-6; the D is unclear. The V end lost 7 bases, the J end lost 0 bases, and 13 bases lay between the germline ends. In germline, CDR1 is MGHRA, CDR2 YSYEKL. The CDR3 is 16 residues long. The CDR3 reads CASNQETNSGANVLTF. The CDR3 DNA sequence: TGCGCCAGCAATCAGGAAACAAACTCTGGGGCCAACGTCCTGACTTTC.